This entry describes one TCR beta chain. In germline, CDR1 is SGHRS, CDR2 YFSETQ. Trimming took off 4 bases at V and 6 bases at J, with 20 bases between the two ends. CDR3 size: 15 residues. The repertoire was sequenced with immunoSEQ multiplex PCR; TCRdb's copy has only in-frame clones and lacks some. The repertoire includes about 59,000 clones, about nine tenths of them detected once, and 15% to 20% sits in the top ten. The sample belongs to a study of T cells in localized non-small cell lung cancer. The clonotype was recovered from a man aged 35 to 69 with stage I lung adenocarcinoma. Specimen: peripheral blood, collected before any cancer treatment. The chain couples TRBV5-1 to TRBJ2-7, with D tentatively TRBD2 (7 bases). The CDR3 DNA reads TGCGCCAGCAGCCAGCTCGCTGGGGGGGCAATCGAGCAGTACTTC. This codes for CASSQLAGGAIEQYF.